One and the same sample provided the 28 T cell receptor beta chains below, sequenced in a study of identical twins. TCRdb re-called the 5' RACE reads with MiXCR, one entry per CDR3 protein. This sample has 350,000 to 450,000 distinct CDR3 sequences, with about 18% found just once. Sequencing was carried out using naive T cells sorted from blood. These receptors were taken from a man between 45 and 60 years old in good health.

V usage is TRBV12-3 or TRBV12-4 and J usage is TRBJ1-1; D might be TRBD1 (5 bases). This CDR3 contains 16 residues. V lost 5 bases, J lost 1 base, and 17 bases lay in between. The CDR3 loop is CASSTFRDGTNTEAFF. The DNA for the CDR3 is TGTGCCAGCAGTACCTTTCGGGACGGGACGAACACTGAAGCTTTCTTT.

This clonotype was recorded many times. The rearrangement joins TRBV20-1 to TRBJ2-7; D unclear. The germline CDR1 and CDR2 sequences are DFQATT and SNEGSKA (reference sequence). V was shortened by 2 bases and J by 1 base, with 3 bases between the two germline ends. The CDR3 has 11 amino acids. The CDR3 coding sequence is TGCAGTGCTAGATCTTCCTACGAGCAGTACTTC. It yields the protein CSARSSYEQYF.

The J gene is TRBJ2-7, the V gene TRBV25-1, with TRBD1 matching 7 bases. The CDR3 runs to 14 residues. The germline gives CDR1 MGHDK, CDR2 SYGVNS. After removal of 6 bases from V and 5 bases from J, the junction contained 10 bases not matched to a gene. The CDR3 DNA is TGTGCCAGCAGAACCGACAGGGTAGAGAACGAGCAGTACTTC. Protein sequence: CASRTDRVENEQYF.

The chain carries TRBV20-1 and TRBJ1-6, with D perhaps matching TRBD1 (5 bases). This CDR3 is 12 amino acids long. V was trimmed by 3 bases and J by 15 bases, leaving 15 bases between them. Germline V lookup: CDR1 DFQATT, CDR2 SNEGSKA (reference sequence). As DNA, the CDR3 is TGCAGTGCTAGCGACAGCGACAGACTCCTCCACTTT. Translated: CSASDSDRLLHF.

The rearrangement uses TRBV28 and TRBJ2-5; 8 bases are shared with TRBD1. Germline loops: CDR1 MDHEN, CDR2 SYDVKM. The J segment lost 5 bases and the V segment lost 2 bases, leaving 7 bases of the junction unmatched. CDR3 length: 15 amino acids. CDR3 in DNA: TGTGCCAGCAGTTTACATGGGACAGGAGGGGAGACCCAGTACTTC. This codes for CASSLHGTGGETQYF.

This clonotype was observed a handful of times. CDR3 DNA: TGTGCCAGCAGCCAAGAGAGACTATCCTACGAGCAGTACTTC. It specifies CASSQERLSYEQYF. The chain is built from TRBV4-2 and TRBJ2-7, with a possible D match to TRBD2 (5 bases). V was cut by 0 bases and J by 1 base, with 7 bases left in between. Germline V gene sequence: CDR1 LGHNA, CDR2 YNFKEQ. The CDR3 is made up of 14 amino acids.

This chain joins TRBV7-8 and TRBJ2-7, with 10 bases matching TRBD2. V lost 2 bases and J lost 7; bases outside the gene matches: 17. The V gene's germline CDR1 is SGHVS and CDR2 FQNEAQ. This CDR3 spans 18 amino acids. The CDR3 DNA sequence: TGTGCCAGCAGCTTACGCCCCCGAGGGCTAGCGGGAGAATGGGAGCAGTACTTC. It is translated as CASSLRPRGLAGEWEQYF.

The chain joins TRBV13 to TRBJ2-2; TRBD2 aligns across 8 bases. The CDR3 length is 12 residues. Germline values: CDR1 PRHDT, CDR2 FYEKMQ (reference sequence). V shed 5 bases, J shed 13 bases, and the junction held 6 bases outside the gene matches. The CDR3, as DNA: TGTGCCAGCAGCCTCGGGACTAGGGGGCTGTTTTTT. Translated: CASSLGTRGLFF.

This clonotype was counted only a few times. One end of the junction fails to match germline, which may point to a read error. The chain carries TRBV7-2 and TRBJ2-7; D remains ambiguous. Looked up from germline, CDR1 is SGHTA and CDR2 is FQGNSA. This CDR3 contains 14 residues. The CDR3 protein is CASSLSIFVSELYF. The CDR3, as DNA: TGTGCCAGCAGCTTATCGATATTTGTTTCCGAGCTGTACTTC.

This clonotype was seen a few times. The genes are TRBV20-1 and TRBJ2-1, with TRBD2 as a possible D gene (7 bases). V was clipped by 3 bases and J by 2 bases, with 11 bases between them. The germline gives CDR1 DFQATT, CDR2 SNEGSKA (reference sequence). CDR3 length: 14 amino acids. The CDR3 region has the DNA TGCAGTGCTAGGTTGGGGGGGCCCTACAATGAGCAGTTCTTC. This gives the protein CSARLGGPYNEQFF.

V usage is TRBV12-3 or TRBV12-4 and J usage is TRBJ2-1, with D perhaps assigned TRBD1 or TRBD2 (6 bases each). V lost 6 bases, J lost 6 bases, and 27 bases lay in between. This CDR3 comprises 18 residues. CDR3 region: CASSRRGHSSLIRNEQFF. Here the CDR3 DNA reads TGTGCCAGCAGCCGGCGGGGACATAGCTCTCTTATTCGCAATGAGCAGTTCTTC.

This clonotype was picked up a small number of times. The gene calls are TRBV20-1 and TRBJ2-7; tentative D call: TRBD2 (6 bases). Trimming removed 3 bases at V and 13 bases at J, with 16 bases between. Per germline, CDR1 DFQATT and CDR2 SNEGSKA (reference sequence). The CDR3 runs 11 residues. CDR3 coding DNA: TGCAGTGCTAGGGGTCAGGACGGGGGATACTTC. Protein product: CSARGQDGGYF.

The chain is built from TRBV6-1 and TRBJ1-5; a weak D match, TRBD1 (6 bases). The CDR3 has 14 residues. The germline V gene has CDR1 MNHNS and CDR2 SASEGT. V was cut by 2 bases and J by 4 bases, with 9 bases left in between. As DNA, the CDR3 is TGTGCCAGCAGTGAAATGGGGACAAATCAGCCCCAGCATTTT. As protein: CASSEMGTNQPQHF.

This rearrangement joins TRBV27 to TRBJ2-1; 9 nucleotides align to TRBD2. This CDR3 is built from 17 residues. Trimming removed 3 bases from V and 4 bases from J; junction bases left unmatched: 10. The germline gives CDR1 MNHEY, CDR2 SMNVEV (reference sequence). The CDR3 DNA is TGTGCCAGCAGTTTCCCCCGTAGCGGGAGTTTGTACAATGAGCAGTTCTTC. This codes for CASSFPRSGSLYNEQFF.

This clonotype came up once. This CDR3 is CASRYTSGSSYEQYF. The CDR3 DNA reads as TGTGCCAGCAGATATACTAGCGGAAGCTCCTACGAGCAGTACTTC. J is TRBJ2-7 and V is TRBV7-2, with 8 bases identical to TRBD2. Germline trimming cut 6 bases from V and 0 bases from J; bases unmatched to any gene: 7. The CDR3 is 15 amino acids. Germline CDR1 reads SGHTA; CDR2 reads FQGNSA.

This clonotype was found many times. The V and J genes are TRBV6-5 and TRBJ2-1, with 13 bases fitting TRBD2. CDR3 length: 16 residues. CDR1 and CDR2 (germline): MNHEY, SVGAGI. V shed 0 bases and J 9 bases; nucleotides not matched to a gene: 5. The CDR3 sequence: CASSYSVTSGRTEQFF. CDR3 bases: TGTGCCAGCAGTTACTCAGTGACTAGCGGGAGGACTGAGCAGTTCTTC.

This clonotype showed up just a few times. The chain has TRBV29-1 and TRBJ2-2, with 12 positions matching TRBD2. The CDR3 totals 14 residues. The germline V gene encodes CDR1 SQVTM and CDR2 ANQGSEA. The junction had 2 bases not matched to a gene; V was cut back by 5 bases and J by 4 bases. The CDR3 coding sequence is TGCAGCGTTAGACTAGCGGGGGTCACCGGGGAGCTGTTTTTT. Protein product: CSVRLAGVTGELFF.

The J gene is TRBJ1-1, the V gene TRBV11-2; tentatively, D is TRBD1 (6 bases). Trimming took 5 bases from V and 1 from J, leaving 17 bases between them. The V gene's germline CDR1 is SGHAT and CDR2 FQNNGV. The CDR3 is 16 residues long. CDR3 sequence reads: CASSALGARSNTEAFF. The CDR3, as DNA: TGTGCCAGCAGCGCTCTGGGGGCCCGCTCGAACACTGAAGCTTTCTTT.

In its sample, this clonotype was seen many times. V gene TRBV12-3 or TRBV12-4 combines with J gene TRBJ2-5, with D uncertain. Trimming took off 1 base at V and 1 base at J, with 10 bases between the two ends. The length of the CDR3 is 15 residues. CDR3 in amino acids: CASSLEGGLQETQYF. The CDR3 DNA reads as TGTGCCAGCAGTTTAGAGGGCGGCCTCCAAGAGACCCAGTACTTC.

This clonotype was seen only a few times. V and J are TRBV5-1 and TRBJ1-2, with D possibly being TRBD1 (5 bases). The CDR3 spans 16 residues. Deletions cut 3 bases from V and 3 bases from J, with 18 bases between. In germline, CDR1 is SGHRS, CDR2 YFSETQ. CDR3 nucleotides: TGCGCCAGCAGCTCTGACGACCCGATGGGGGACTATGGCTACACCTTC. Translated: CASSSDDPMGDYGYTF.

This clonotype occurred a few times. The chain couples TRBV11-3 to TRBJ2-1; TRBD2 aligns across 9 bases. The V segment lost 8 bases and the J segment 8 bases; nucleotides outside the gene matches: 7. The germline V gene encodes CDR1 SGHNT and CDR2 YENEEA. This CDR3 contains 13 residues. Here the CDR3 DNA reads TGTGCCAGCGGAGCGGGAGGTAACCATGAGCAGTTCTTC. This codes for CASGAGGNHEQFF.

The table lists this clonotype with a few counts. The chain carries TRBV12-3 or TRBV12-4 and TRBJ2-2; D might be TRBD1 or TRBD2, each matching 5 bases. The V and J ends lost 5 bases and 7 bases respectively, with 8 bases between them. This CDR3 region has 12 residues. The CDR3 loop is CASSGGVGELFF. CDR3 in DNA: TGTGCCAGCAGTGGGGGTGTCGGGGAGCTGTTTTTT.

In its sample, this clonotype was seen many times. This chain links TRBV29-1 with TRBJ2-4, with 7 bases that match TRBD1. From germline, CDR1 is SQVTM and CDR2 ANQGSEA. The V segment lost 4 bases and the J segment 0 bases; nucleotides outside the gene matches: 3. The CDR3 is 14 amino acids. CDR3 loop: CSVAHRGAKNIQYF. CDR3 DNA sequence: TGCAGCGTTGCTCACAGGGGAGCCAAAAACATTCAGTACTTC. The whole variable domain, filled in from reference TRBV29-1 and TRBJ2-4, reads SAVISQKPSRDICQRGTSLTIQCQVDSQVTMMFWYRQQPGQSLTLIATANQGSEATYESGFVIDKFPISRPNLTFSTLTVSNMSPEDSSIYLCSVAHRGAKNIQYFGAGTRLSVL.

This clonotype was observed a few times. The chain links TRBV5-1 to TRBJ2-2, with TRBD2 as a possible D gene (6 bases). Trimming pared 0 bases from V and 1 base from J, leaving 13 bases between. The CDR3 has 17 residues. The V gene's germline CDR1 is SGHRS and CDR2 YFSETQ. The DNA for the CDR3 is TGCGCCAGCAGCTTGGGGGGGACTCGCCAGAACACCGGGGAGCTGTTTTTT. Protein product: CASSLGGTRQNTGELFF.

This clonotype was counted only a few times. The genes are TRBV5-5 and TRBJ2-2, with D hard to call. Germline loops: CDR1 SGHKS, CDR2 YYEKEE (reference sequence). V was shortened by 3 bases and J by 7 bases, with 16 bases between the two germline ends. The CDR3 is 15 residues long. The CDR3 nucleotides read TGTGCCAGCAGCTACGGTGGGGTTCTAGTCGGGGAGCTGTTTTTT. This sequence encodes CASSYGGVLVGELFF. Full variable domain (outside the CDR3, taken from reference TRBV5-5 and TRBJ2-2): DAGVTQSPTHLIKTRGQQVTLRCSPISGHKSVSWYQQVLGQGPQFIFQYYEKEERGRGNFPDRFSARQFPNYSSELNVNALLLGDSALYLCASSYGGVLVGELFFGEGSRLTVL.

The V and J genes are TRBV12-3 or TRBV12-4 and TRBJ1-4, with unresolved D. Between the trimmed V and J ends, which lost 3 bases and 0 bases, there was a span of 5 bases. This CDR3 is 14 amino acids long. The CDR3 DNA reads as TGTGCCAGCAGTTTGTTCGCAACTAATGAAAAACTGTTTTTT. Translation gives CASSLFATNEKLFF.

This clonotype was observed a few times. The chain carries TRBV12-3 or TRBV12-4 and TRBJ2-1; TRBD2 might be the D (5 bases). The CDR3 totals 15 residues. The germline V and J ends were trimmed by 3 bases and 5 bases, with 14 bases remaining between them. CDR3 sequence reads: CASSLEGSPHNEQFF. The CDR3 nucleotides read TGTGCCAGCAGTTTGGAAGGGAGCCCACACAATGAGCAGTTCTTC.

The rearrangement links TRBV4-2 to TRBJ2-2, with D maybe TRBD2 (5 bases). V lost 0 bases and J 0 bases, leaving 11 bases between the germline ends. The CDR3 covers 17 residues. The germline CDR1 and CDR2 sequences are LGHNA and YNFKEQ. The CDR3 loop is CASSQDQYSANTGELFF. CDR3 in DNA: TGTGCCAGCAGCCAAGATCAGTATAGCGCGAACACCGGGGAGCTGTTTTTT.